This T cell receptor beta chain was documented in a study of blood T cell repertoires in COVID-19. Across the study: The samples span acute and convalescent COVID-19 from the United States, Italy and Spain. Sources were T cells, B-cell-depleted T cells, or PBMCs; the material itself was cDNA or gDNA.

Authors' methods: Amplification from reference gene primers served as the basis for estimated nucleated cell counts. Sequenced by immunoSEQ multiplex PCR; TCRdb stores in-frame clones only, minus some. That table gives V, J and clone size, and the DNA gave D and trimming. The table has 35,000 to 40,000 clones, roughly 80% seen once. This CDR3 spans 16 amino acids. The germline V gene has CDR1 LNHDA and CDR2 SQIVND (reference sequence). V was pared by 0 bases and J by 0 bases, with 9 bases between. This receptor was taken from a human donor with acute or convalescent COVID-19. The donor label of this sample is uncertain. The rearrangement joins TRBV19 to TRBJ1-5; D uncertain. Sequenced sample: peripheral blood. The CDR3 sequence: CASSIDPDYSNQPQHF. Written as DNA, the CDR3 is TGTGCCAGTAGTATAGACCCAGATTATAGCAATCAGCCCCAGCATTTT.